This TCR beta chain was identified in a study of OX40 agonist ivuxolimab in advanced cancers. The wider study: Patients with hepatocellular carcinoma, melanoma, renal cell or head and neck cancer made up the dose-escalation patients. General study points: Partial responders dosed at 0.1-3.0 mg/kg displayed clonal expansion ranking among the lowest.

Concerning this clone itself: As yet, its antigen is unknown.

Using immunoSEQ multiplex PCR, the repertoire was profiled, and TCRdb retains in-frame clones only, with some absent. The repertoire has 60,000 or so clones, roughly 84% of them found once; the top ten carry roughly 2%. The CDR3 has 15 residues. V gave up 4 bases and J gave up 0 bases, with 14 bases separating them. Germline CDR1 SGDLS, CDR2 YYNGEE. This TCR was recovered from an adult with an advanced solid tumor such as melanoma, head and neck, liver or kidney cancer. The input for sequencing was CD4+ or CD8+ T cells sorted from blood, taken in a trial of the OX40 agonist ivuxolimab. The chain has TRBV9 and TRBJ2-7, with a tentative D call TRBD1 (7 bases). The CDR3: CASSPRGESSYEQYF. CDR3 coding DNA: TGTGCCAGCAGCCCCAGGGGGGAATCCTCCTACGAGCAGTACTTC.